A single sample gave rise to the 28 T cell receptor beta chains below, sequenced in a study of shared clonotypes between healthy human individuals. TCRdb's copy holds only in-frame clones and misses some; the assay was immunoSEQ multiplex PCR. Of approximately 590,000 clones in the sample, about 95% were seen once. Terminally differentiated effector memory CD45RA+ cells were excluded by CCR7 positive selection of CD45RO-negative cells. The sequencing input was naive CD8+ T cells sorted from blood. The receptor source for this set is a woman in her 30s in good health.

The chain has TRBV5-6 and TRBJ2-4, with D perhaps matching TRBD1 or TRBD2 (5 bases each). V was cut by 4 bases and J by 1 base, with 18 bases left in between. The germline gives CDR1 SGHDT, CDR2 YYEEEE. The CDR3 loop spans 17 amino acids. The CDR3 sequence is CASSPGPQRMAKNIQYF. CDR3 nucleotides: TGTGCCAGCAGCCCGGGGCCCCAGAGAATGGCCAAAAACATTCAGTACTTC.

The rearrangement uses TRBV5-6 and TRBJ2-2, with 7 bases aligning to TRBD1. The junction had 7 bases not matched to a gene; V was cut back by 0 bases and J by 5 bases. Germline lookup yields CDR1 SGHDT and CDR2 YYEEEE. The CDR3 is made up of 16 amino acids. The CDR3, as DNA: TGTGCCAGCAGCTTGGCGGCAGGGGGTAAGACCGGGGAGCTGTTTTTT. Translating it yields CASSLAAGGKTGELFF.

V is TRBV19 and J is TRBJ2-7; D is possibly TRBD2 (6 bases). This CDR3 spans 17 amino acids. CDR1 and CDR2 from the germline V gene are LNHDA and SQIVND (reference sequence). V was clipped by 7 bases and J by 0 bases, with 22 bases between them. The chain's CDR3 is CASTPGTVDDLSYEQYF. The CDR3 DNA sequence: TGTGCCAGTACACCTGGGACTGTAGACGACCTCTCCTACGAGCAGTACTTC. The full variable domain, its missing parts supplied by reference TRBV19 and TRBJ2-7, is DGGITQSPKYLFRKEGQNVTLSCEQNLNHDAMYWYRQDPGQGLRLIYYSQIVNDFQKGDIAEGYSVSREKKESFPLTVTSAQKNPTAFYLCASTPGTVDDLSYEQYFGPGTRLTVT.

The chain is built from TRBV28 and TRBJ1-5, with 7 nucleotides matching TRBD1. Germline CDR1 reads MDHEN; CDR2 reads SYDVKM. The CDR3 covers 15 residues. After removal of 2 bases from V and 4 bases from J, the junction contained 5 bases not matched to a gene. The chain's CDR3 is CASSLMVTGNQPQHF. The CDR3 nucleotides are TGTGCCAGCAGTTTAATGGTGACAGGGAATCAGCCCCAGCATTTT.

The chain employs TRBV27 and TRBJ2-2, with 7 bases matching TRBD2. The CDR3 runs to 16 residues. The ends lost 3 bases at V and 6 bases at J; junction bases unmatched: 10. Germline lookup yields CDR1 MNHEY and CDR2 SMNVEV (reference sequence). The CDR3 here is CASSFDSGGWAGELFF. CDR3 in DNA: TGTGCCAGCAGTTTTGATTCGGGGGGTTGGGCCGGGGAGCTGTTTTTT.

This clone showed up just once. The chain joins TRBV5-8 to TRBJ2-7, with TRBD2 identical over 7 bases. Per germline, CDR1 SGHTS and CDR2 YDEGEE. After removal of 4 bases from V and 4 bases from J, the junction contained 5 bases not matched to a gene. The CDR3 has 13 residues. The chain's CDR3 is CASSHGGGYEQYF. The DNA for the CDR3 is TGTGCCAGCAGCCACGGCGGGGGTTACGAGCAGTACTTC.

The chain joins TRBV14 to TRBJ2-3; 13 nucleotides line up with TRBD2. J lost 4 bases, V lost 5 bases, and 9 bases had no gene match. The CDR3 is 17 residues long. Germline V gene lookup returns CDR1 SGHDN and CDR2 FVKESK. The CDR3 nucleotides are TGTGCCAGCAGCGAAAGGACTAGCGGGAGTGTAGCAGATACGCAGTATTTT. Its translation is CASSERTSGSVADTQYF.

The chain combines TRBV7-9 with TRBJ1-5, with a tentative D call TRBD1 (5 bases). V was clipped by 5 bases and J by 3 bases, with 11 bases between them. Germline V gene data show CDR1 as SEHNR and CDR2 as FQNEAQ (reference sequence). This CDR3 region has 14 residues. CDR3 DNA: TGTGCCAGCAGCCTGGGACCGAACAATCAGCCCCAGCATTTT. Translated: CASSLGPNNQPQHF.

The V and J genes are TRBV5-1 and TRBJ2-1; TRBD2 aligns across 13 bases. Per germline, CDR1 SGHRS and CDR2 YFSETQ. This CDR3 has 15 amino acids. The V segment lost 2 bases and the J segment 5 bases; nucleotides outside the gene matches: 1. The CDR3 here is CASSLGTSGDNEQFF. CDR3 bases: TGCGCCAGCAGCTTAGGGACTAGCGGGGACAATGAGCAGTTCTTC.

Here the CDR3 reads CASSLTPSYNEQFF. The CDR3 DNA follows: TGTGCCAGCAGTTTAACCCCCTCCTACAATGAGCAGTTCTTC. The chain recombines TRBV28 with TRBJ2-1, with D hard to call. The germline V and J ends were trimmed by 2 bases and 0 bases, with 5 bases remaining between them. The length of the CDR3 is 14 residues. The V gene's germline CDR1 is MDHEN and CDR2 SYDVKM.

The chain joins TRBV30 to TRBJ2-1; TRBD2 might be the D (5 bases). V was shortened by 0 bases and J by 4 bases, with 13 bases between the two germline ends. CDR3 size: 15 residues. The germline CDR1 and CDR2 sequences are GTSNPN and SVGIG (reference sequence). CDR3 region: CAWSVGEGLYNEQFF. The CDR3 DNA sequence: TGTGCCTGGAGTGTAGGTGAGGGTCTTTACAATGAGCAGTTCTTC.

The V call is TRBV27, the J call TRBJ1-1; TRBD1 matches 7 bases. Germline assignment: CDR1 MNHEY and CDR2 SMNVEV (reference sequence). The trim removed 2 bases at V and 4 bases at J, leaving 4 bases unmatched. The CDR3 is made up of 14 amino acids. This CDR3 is CASSLAAGGTEAFF. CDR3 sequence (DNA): TGTGCCAGCAGTTTAGCGGCAGGGGGCACTGAAGCTTTCTTT.

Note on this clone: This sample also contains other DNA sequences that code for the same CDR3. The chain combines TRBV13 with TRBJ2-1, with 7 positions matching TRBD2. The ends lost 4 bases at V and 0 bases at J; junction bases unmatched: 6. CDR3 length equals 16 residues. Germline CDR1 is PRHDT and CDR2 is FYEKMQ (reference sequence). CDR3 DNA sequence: TGTGCCAGCAGCTCCCCGGGGGGACGCTCCTACAATGAGCAGTTCTTC. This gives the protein CASSSPGGRSYNEQFF.

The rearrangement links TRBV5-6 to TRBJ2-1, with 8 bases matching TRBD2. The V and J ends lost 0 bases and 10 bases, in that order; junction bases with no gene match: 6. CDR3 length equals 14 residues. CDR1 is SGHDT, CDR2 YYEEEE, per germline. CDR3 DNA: TGTGCCAGCAGCTTGGGACTAGCGATAGGGGAGCAGTTCTTC. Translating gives CASSLGLAIGEQFF.

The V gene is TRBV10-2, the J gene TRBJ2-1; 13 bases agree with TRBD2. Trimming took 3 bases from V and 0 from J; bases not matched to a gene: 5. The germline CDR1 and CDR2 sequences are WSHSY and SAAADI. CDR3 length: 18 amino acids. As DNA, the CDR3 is TGCGCCAGCAGTGACCGGACTAGCGGGGGAAGCTCCTACAATGAGCAGTTCTTC. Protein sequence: CASSDRTSGGSSYNEQFF.

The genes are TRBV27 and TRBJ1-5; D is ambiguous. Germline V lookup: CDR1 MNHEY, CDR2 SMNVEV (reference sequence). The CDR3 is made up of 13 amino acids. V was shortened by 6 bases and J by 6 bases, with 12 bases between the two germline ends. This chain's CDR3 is CASSIAWGQPQHF. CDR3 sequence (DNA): TGTGCCAGCAGCATCGCGTGGGGTCAGCCCCAGCATTTT.

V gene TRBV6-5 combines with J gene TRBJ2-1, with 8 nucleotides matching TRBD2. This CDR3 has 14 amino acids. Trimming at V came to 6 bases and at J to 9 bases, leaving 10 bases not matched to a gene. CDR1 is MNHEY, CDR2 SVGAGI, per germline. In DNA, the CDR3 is TGTGCCAGCAGCCCAGGACTCGGGGGGGGTGAGCAGTTCTTC. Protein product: CASSPGLGGGEQFF.

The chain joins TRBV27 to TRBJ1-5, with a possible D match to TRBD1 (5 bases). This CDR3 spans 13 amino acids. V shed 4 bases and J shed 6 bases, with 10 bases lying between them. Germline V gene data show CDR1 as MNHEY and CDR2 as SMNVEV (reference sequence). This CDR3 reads CASSSGGSQPQHF. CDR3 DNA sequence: TGTGCCAGCAGTTCTGGGGGTTCTCAGCCCCAGCATTTT.

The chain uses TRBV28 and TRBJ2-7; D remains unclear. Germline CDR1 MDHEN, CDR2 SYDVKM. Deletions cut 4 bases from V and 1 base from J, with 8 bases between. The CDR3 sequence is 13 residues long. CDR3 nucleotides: TGTGCCAGCAGTTCGATAGGGTCCTACGAGCAGTACTTC. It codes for CASSSIGSYEQYF. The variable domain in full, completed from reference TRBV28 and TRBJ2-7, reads DVKVTQSSRYLVKRTGEKVFLECVQDMDHENMFWYRQDPGLGLRLIYFSYDVKMKEKGDIPEGYSVSREKKERFSLILESASTNQTSMYLCASSSIGSYEQYFGPGTRLTVT.

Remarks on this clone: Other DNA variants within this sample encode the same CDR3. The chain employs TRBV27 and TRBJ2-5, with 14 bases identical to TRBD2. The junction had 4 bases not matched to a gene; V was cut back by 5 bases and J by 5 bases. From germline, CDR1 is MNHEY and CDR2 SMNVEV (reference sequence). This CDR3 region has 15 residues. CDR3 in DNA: TGTGCCAGCAGTCCCGGGACTAGCGGGAGTGAGACCCAGTACTTC. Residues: CASSPGTSGSETQYF.

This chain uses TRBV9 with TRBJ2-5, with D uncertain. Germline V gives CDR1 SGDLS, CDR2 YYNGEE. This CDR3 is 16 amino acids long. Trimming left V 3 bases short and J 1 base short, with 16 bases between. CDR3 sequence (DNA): TGTGCCAGCAGCGGGGGTGGGGTCGGGCTCCAAGAGACCCAGTACTTC. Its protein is CASSGGGVGLQETQYF.

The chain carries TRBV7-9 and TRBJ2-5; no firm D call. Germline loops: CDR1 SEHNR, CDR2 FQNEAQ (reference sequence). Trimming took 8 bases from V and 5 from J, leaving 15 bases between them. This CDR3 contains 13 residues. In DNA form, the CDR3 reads TGTGCCAGCCGAAGCCTAGGTCGGGAGACCCAGTACTTC. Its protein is CASRSLGRETQYF. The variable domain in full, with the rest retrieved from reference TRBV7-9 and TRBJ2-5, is DTGVSQNPRHKITKRGQNVTFRCDPISEHNRLYWYRQTLGQGPEFLTYFQNEAQLEKSRLLSDRFSAERPKGSFSTLEIQRTEQGDSAMYLCASRSLGRETQYFGPGTRLLVL.

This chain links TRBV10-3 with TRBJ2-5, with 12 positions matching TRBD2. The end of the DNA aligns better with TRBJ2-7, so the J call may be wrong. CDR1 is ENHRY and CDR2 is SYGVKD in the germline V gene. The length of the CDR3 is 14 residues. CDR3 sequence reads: CAISQTSGRPEQYF. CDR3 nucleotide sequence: TGTGCCATCAGCCAGACTAGCGGGAGACCCGAGCAGTACTTC.

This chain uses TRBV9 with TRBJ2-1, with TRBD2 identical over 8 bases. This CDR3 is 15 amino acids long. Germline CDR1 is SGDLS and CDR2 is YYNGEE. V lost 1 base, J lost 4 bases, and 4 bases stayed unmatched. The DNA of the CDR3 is TGTGCCAGCAGCGTACTAGCGGGCACTTACAATGAGCAGTTCTTC. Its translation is CASSVLAGTYNEQFF. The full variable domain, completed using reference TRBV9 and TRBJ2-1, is DSGVTQTPKHLITATGQRVTLRCSPRSGDLSVYWYQQSLDQGLQFLIQYYNGEERAKGNILERFSAQQFPDLHSELNLSSLELGDSALYFCASSVLAGTYNEQFFGPGTRLTVL.

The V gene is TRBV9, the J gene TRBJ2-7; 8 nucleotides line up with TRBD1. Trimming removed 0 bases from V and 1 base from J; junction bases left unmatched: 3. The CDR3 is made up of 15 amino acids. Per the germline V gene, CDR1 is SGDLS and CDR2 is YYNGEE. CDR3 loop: CASSVGTGRSYEQYF. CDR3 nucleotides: TGTGCCAGCAGCGTAGGGACAGGGCGGTCCTACGAGCAGTACTTC. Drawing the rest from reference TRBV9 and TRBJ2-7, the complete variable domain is DSGVTQTPKHLITATGQRVTLRCSPRSGDLSVYWYQQSLDQGLQFLIQYYNGEERAKGNILERFSAQQFPDLHSELNLSSLELGDSALYFCASSVGTGRSYEQYFGPGTRLTVT.

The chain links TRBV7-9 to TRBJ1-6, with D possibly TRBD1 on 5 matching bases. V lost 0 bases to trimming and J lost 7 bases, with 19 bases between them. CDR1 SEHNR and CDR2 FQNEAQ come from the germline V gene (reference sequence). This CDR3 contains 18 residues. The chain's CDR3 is CASSLAPRQIAGNSPLHF. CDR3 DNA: TGTGCCAGCAGCTTAGCGCCCCGACAGATCGCGGGCAATTCACCCCTCCACTTT.

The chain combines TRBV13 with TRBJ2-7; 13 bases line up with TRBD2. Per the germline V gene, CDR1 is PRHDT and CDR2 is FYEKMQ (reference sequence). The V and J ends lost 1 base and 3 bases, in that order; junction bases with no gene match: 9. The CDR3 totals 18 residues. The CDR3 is CASSLAPRTSGSHYEQYF. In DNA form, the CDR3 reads TGTGCCAGCAGCTTAGCCCCCAGGACTAGCGGGAGCCACTACGAGCAGTACTTC.

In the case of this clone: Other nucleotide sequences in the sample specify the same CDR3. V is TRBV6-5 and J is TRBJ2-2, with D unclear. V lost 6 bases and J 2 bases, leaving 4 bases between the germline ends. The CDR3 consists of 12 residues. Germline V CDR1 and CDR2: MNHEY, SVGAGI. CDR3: CASSLNTGELFF. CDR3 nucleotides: TGTGCCAGCAGCCTAAACACCGGGGAGCTGTTTTTT.